Sequencing of this TCR beta chain was carried out in a study of T cells in Graves' hyperthyroidism and ophthalmopathy (dated by TCRdb to the late 2010s). Study-wide context: Peripheral blood samples were taken at the time of initial diagnosis, prior to any treatment. To identify distinguishing TCR V-J signatures, a discovery cohort of around 100 patients was used, comprising some 43 with Graves' ophthalmopathy and some 57 with stable Graves' hyperthyroidism. Whether ophthalmopathy could be predicted prospectively was tested in an independent validation cohort made up of 18 to 20 hyperthyroidism patients plus 17 patients who later progressed to ophthalmopathy. The 100 discovery patients were divided at random into training and test sets in a 7:3 ratio. In addition, the study compared T-cell repertoires in thyroid tissue and in blood from about 6 Graves' hyperthyroidism patients. Once sampling was done, hyperthyroidism patients were given methimazole at a starting dose of 30 mg daily, whereas ophthalmopathy patients were given high-dose intravenous methylprednisolone. TCR Vbeta CDR3 sequencing of 130 to 150 peripheral blood samples (over 40 ophthalmopathy, about 80 hyperthyroidism and approximately 17 progressor patients) is reported in the paper.

The TCR beta CDR3 regions were amplified from RNA transcripts. The TCR CDR3 was subjected to a first round of RT-PCR using the HTBI primer set and the Qiagen OneStep RT-PCR kit. Libraries were constructed in a second round of multiplex PCR, after which size selection and purification were performed. Paired-end sequencing of the libraries was performed with 100 bp reads on an Illumina HiSeq2000. Per the source publication's procedure: SOAPnuke was used to process the raw data, throwing out any read that contained adapters or uncalled bases, had a mean Phred below 15, or lacked an exact constant-primer or identifier match. High-quality paired reads were merged using COPE v1.2.5, and each unique nucleotide sequence was defined as a clonotype. MiTCR v1.1 was used to align the clonotypes against IMGT TRBV, TRBD and TRBJ reference segments. Only V-J combinations with frequency above 0.0001, covering roughly 99% of repertoires, were analysed. A TCS score was defined as the ratio of F50 (clonal expansion) to E x V (chaos), with BLOSUM62-based TCRdist applied between CDR3 peptides within each V-J. Welch's t-statistics and random forest reduced 514 V-J features to some 14, which were used in a naive Bayes classifier (R e1071). TCRdb reworked the public reads: Q25 trimming with fastp, MiXCR clone assembly, productive beta chains retained. Rows are combined by CDR3 protein, so each entry shows the most common genes and DNA. In this record, the V and J calls reflect TCRdb's handling and not the investigators' own analysis. The sample data list approximately 380,000 distinct CDR3 sequences, and less than 20% of these were observed just once. Jointly, the top ten make up around 40% of the sample.

This clonotype was seen repeatedly, ten times or more. The antigen it binds to is not known. No base qualities exist here, and no much larger clone lies one base off it. Results the study describes overall, beyond this receptor: Blood samples also contained most of the expanded thyroid clonotypes (frequency above 0.001), which suggests that blood repertoires may reflect thyroid immune responses. Sample size was not statistically predetermined, and investigators were not blinded to group allocation. In validation, the model predicted progression to ophthalmopathy with 55% to 71% sensitivity and 72% to 75% specificity, a median of approximately 6.7 months before onset. A model built on a 13 V-J signature distinguished ophthalmopathy from stable hyperthyroidism, reaching 85% to 90% sensitivity and around 81% specificity in cross-validation and 80%/75% in testing.

Ophthalmopathy patients had moderately to severely active disease, Clinical Activity Score of at least 3, NOSPECS grade of at least 4, and duration under 3 months. The study excluded patients with uncontrolled infections, other autoimmune diseases, pregnancy or lactation. Diagnoses were based on clinical symptoms, serum thyroxine and TRAb, thyroid ultrasound and orbital computed tomography. Ficoll-Paque density gradient centrifugation was used to isolate PBMCs from about 9 ml of fresh peripheral blood. Total RNA was extracted with Trizol reagent, and quality was checked on an Agilent 2100 Bioanalyzer. The TCR sequence derives from a man aged 18 to 35 with Graves' ophthalmopathy. Specimen: blood.

The DNA sequence is TGCGCCAGCAGCTTGGCGGCCAGTCCCGACACCGGGGAGCTGTTTTTT. Its coded protein is CASSLAASPDTGELFF. The V gene is TRBV5-1 and the J gene is TRBJ2-2, with an unclear D gene assignment. Relative to germline, V is 0 bases shorter and J is 3 bases shorter, with 12 bases between their ends. The CDR3 covers 16 residues, taking in both the cysteine and the phenylalanine. Left in the record is the CDR3 DNA by itself, 48 bases read in frame from the first base. The germline V gene gives CDR1 as SGHRS and CDR2 as YFSETQ.